This TCR beta chain was captured by sequencing in a study of T cell changes during pregnancy in multiple sclerosis. This clone was recorded only once. Germline CDR1 is KGHSH and CDR2 is LQKENI. V was trimmed by 2 bases and J by 2 bases, leaving 9 bases between them. There are 14 residues in the CDR3. Here immunoSEQ multiplex PCR was the method, and the copy in TCRdb shows in-frame clones only, minus some. The profile covers about 110,000 clones, with more than 80% appearing a single time and 1.6% taken by the ten largest. This chain connects TRBV18 to TRBJ2-5; D gene ambiguous. This sequence was found in a female donor with multiple sclerosis, enrolled in a pregnancy study. The sample in question was peripheral blood, obtained before pregnancy. CDR3 coding DNA: TGTGCCAGCTCACCATCCAGACAACAAGAGACCCAGTACTTC. Amino acids: CASSPSRQQETQYF.